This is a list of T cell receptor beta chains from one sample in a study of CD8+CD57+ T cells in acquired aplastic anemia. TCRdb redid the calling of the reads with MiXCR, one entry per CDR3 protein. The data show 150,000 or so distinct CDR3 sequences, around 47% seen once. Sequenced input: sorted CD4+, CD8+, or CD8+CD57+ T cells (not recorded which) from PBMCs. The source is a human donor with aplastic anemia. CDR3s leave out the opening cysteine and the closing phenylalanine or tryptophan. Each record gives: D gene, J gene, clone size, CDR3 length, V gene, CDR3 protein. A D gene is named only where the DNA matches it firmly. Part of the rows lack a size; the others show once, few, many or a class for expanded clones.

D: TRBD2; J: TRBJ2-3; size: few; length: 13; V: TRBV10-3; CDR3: AISERGGHTDTQY
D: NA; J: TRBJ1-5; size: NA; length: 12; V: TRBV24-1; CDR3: ATSDRQRNQPQH
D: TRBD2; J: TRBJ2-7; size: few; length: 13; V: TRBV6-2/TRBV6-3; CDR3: ASSSQGAGNYEQY
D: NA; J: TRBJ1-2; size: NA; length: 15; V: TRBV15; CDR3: ATSRTYDTQTNYGYT
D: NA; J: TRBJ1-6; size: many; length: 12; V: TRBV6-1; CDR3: ASSEGPYNSPLH
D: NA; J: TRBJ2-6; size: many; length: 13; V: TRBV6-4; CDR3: ASSAENSGANVLT
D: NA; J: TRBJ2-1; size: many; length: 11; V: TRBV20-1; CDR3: SARAGNYNEQF
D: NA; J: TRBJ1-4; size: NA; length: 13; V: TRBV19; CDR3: ASSLSGRREEKLF
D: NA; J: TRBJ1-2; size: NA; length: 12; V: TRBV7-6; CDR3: ASSSISTGSGYT
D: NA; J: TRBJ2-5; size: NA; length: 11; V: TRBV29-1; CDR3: SVERSKQETQY
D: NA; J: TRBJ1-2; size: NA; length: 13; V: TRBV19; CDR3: ASSIGPGLVYGYT
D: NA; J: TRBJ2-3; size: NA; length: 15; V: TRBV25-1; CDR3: ASSEYRVPSSTDTQY
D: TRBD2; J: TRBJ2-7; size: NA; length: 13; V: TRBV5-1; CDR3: ASSLAASGAYEQY
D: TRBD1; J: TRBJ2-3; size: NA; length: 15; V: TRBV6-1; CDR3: ASNHLRQGARTDTQY
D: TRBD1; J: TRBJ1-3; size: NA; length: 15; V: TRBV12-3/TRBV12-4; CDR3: ASSLLGQGAYRNTIY
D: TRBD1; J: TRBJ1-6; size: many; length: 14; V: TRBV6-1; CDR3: ASTLARGRWDSPLH
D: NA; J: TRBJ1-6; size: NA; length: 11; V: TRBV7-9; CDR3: ASSQVLGGSLH
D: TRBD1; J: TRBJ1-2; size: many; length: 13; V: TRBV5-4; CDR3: ASSTSGTGFRGYT
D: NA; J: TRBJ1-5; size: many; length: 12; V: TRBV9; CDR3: ASSAGDLEGPQH
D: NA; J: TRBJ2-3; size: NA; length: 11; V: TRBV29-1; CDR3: SVESAGGYEQY
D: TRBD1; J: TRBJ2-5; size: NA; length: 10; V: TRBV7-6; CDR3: ASSPGTGTQY
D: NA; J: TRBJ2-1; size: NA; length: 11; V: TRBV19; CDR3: ASSIDRGQEQF
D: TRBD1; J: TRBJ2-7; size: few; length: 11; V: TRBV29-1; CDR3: SGTGQGKNEQY
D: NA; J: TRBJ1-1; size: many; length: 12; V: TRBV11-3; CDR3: ASSLAFGNTEAF
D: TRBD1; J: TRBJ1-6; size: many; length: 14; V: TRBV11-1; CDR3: ASSLKRDRRNSPLH
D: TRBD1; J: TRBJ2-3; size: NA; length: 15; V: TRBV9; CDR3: ASSVAGTGGPTDTQY
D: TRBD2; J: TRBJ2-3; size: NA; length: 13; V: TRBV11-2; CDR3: ASSSTSGTADTQY
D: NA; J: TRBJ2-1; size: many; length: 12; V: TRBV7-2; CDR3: ASSVDYTPNEQF
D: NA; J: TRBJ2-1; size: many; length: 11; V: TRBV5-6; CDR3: ASSLLLGGEQF
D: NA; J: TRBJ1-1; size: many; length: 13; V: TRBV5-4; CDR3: ASSRQTGQNTEAF
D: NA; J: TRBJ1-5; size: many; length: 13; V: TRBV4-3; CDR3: ASSQDGGGNQPQH
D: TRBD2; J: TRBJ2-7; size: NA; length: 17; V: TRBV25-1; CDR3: ASSQDPGLAGAHPYEQY
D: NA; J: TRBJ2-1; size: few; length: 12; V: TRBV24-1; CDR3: ATSDEFRWGEQF
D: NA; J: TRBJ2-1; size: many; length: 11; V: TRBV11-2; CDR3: ASGGVSYNEQF
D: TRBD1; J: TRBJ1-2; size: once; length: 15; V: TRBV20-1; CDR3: SARSSHPTGENYGYT
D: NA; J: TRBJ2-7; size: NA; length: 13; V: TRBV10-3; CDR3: ASRPRPFGAYEQY
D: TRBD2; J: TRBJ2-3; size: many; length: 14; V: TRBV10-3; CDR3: ATSGTRSGRSDTQY
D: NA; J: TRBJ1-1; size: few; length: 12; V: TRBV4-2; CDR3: ASSLLDGDTEAF
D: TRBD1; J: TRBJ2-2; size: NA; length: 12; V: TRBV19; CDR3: ASRPGQGAGELF
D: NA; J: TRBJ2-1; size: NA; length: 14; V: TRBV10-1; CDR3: ASSESEGVFYNEQF